The next 3 T cell receptor beta chains were all read from a single sample in a study of neurological immune-mediated disorders. TCRdb fed the 5' RACE reads into MiXCR, producing one record per CDR3 protein. The sample carries about 55,000 distinct CDR3 sequences, 3.6% recorded once. Sequenced: PBMCs. Receptors were obtained from a man younger than 45 with multiple sclerosis.

This clonotype was seen many times. V is TRBV20-1 and J is TRBJ2-2; maybe TRBD2 (7 bases). The CDR3 has 13 residues. With 5 bases removed from V and 4 bases from J, the gap between germline ends came to 11 bases. Germline assignment: CDR1 DFQATT and CDR2 SNEGSKA (reference sequence). The CDR3 protein is CSAWRGPTGELFF. In DNA, the CDR3 is TGCAGTGCTTGGCGGGGGCCCACCGGGGAGCTGTTTTTT.

This clonotype was counted many times. DNA of the CDR3: TGTGCCAGCAGCGGGGTTGGCACAGATACGCAGTATTTT. This gives the protein CASSGVGTDTQYF. This chain links TRBV5-6 with TRBJ2-3; D is uncertain. CDR1 is SGHDT, CDR2 YYEEEE, per germline. Trimming pared 4 bases from V and 1 base from J, leaving 7 bases between. CDR3 length: 13 amino acids. The full variable domain, in which reference TRBV5-6 and TRBJ2-3 provide the parts outside the CDR3, is DAGVTQSPTHLIKTRGQQVTLRCSPKSGHDTVSWYQQALGQGPQFIFQYYEEEERQRGNFPDRFSGHQFPNYSSELNVNALLLGDSALYLCASSGVGTDTQYFGPGTRLTVL.

In this sample, this clonotype turned up many times. The chain is built from TRBV20-1 and TRBJ2-3; D is undetermined. V lost 6 bases, J lost 2 bases, and 12 bases lay in between. This CDR3 region has 13 residues. Germline CDR1 reads DFQATT; CDR2 reads SNEGSKA (reference sequence). This CDR3 reads CSAPGRFTDTQYF. CDR3 DNA: TGCAGTGCGCCCGGCAGATTCACAGATACGCAGTATTTT.